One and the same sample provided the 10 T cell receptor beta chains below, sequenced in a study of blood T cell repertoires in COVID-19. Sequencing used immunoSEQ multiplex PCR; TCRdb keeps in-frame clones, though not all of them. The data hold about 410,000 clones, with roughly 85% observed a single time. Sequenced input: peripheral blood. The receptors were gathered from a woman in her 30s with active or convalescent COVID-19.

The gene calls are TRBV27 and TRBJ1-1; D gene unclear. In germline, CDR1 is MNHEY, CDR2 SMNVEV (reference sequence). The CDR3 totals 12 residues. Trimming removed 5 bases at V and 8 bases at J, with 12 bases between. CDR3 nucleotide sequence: TGTGCCAGCAGTGAGGGCGGGCAGGAAGCTTTCTTT. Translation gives CASSEGGQEAFF.

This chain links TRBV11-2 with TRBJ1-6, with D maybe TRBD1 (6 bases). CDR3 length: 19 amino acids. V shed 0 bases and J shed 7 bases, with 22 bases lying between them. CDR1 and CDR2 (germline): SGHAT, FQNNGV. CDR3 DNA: TGTGCCAGCAGCTTAGAACCATGGACAGCGAGTTCCACAAATTCACCCCTCCACTTT. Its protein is CASSLEPWTASSTNSPLHF.

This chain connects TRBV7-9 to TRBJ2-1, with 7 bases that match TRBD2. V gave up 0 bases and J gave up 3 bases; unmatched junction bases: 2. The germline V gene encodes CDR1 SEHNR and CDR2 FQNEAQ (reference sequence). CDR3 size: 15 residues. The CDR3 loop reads CASSLARENYNEQFF. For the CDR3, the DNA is TGTGCCAGCAGCTTAGCGCGGGAGAACTACAATGAGCAGTTCTTC.

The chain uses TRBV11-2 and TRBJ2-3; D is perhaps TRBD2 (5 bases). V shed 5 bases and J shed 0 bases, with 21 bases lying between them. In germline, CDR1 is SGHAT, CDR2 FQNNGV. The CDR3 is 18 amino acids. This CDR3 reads CASSPGGYKGRSTDTQYF. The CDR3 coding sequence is TGTGCCAGCAGCCCAGGAGGATATAAGGGTAGGAGCACAGATACGCAGTATTTT.

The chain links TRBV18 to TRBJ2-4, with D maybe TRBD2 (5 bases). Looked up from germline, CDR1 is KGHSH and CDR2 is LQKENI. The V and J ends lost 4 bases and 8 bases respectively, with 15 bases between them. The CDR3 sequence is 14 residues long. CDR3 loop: CASSQTAARDIQYF. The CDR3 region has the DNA TGTGCCAGCTCACAAACGGCAGCGAGGGACATTCAGTACTTC.

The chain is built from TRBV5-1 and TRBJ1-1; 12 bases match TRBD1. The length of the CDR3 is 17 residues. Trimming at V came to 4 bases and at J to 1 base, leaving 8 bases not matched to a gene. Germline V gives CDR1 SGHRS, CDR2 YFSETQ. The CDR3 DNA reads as TGCGCCAGCAGCCCGGGGACAGGGGGCACTCAGAACACTGAAGCTTTCTTT. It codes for CASSPGTGGTQNTEAFF.

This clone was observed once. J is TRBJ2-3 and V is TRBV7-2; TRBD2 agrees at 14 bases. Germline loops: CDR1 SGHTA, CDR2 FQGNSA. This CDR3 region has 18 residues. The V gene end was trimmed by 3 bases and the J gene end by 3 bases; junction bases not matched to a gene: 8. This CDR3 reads CASSLRTSGGLRTDTQYF. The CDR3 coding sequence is TGTGCCAGCAGCTTGCGGACTAGCGGGGGGCTTAGGACAGATACGCAGTATTTT.

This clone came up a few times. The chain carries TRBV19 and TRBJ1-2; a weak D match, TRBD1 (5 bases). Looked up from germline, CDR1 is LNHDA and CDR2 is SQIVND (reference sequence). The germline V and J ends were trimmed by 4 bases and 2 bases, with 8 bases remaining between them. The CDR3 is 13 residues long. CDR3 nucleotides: TGTGCCAGTAGTACGGCAGGGAACTATGGCTACACCTTC. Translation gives CASSTAGNYGYTF.

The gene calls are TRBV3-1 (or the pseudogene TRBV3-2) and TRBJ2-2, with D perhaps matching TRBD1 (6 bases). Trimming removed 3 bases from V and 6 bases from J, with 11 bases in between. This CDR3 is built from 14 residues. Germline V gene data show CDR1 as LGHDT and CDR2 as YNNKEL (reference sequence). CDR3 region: CASSHAGAPGELFF. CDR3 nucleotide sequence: TGTGCCAGCAGCCACGCAGGGGCCCCCGGGGAGCTGTTTTTT.

CDR3 sequence: CASSLLSGNTEAFF. DNA for the CDR3: TGTGCCAGCAGTTTATTGAGTGGGAACACTGAAGCTTTCTTT. This chain links TRBV27 with TRBJ1-1; D is ambiguous. This CDR3 has 14 residues. Germline assignment: CDR1 MNHEY and CDR2 SMNVEV (reference sequence). With 1 base removed from V and 1 base from J, the gap between germline ends came to 7 bases.